The T cell receptor beta chain described here comes from a study of blood T cells in healthy people across ages. Study-wide points: Naive T cell percentage showed a strong correlation with the diversity of TCR beta.

Notes on this clonotype: Its matching antigen is unknown.

In terms of origin and age, donors were healthy Caucasian individuals from Russia aged about 6 to 90. The use of a sample-barcoded 5' primer and a J-beta primer mix characterized a second PCR of about 6 to 12 cycles. TCRdb independently ran MiXCR on the 5' RACE reads; one entry per CDR3 protein. The repertoire holds about 1,600,000 distinct CDR3 sequences, with 40% to 50% as singletons. With V trimmed by 10 bases and J by 4 bases, 8 bases remained unmatched. The length of the CDR3 is 15 residues. Germline lookup yields CDR1 MNHEY and CDR2 SVGEGT. This clonotype was obtained from a woman in her late teens or twenties in good health. The genes are TRBV6-2 or TRBV6-3 and TRBJ2-2, with 11 nucleotides matching TRBD2. Sequenced sample: blood. Here the CDR3 reads CAILAGEVPTGELFF. CDR3 nucleotide sequence: TGTGCCATACTAGCGGGAGAGGTACCCACCGGGGAGCTGTTTTTT.